Listed below are T cell receptor beta chains from one sample, sequenced in a study of Ad26.COV2.S vaccination and SARS-CoV-2 variants. TCRdb's table, derived via immunoSEQ multiplex PCR, lists solely in-frame clones and lacks some. The sample consists of around 450,000 clones, approximately 88% of them appearing once. Material: peripheral blood, obtained in a trial of Ad26.COV2.S vaccine versus placebo. The receptor source for this set is a person aged 18-60 years who received the Ad26.COV2.S COVID-19 vaccine or a placebo. The CDR3 runs from the conserved cysteine through the conserved F or W. Each record gives: V gene, D gene, clone size, CDR3 protein. A D gene is named only where the DNA matches it firmly. The size field is filled for only some rows; it gives once, few, many or a size class.

TRBV4-1 NA NA CASRSVRNTGELFF
TRBV3-1/TRBV3-2 NA NA CASSQDSLETQYF
TRBV7-8 TRBD1 once CASSLGQGWEKLFF
TRBV7-9 TRBD1 NA CASSPGGAAANEQFF
TRBV28 NA NA CASSLSGSWNGYTF
TRBV4-1 NA NA CASSQGILGGGTGELFF
TRBV6-5 TRBD2 NA CASTRLAGVYNEQFF
TRBV7-2 TRBD2 NA CASSKRTSGGSGYQETQYF
TRBV19 NA once CASSGDSYEQYF
TRBV6-1 NA NA CASSENVGLDGYTF
TRBV5-5 NA NA CASSLAPGRVQSEAFF
TRBV4-3 NA NA CASSQRGAVNEQFF
TRBV5-4 TRBD2 NA CASSSRTRGYEQFF
TRBV4-3 NA once CASSHPQEGRGGALNF
TRBV27 TRBD1 NA CASSFDRAAGNYGYTF
TRBV3-1/TRBV3-2 NA NA CASSTSRASGANVLTF
TRBV19 NA NA CASSPTRASTDTQYF
TRBV29-1 NA NA CSARHTLSYEQYF
TRBV19 NA NA CASSIVGQTYEQYF
TRBV4-2 TRBD1 NA CASSQGGTGLLF
TRBV4-3 TRBD2 NA CASSQDSPSGGLGNEQFF
TRBV5-1 NA few CASSLGLNTEAFF
TRBV7-2 NA NA CASSQASGWETQYF
TRBV30 NA NA CAWSVRLEGRGWDQPQHF
TRBV2 NA NA CASSEGPTGDEKLFF
TRBV4-1 NA NA CASSQDIYSPLHF